The T cell receptor (beta chain) described here comes from a study of T cells in Graves' hyperthyroidism and ophthalmopathy. The CDR3 has 14 residues. V gave up 0 bases and J gave up 3 bases, with 10 bases separating them. Germline V lookup: CDR1 SGDLS, CDR2 YYNGEE. This clonotype was seen a handful of times. Amplified TCR beta CDR3 regions came from RNA transcripts. HTBI primers were the set used in a first-round RT-PCR of the TCR CDR3. TCRdb re-called the multiplex PCR reads through MiXCR, storing one row per CDR3 protein. The sample has 690,000 or so distinct CDR3 sequences; 18% are singletons. The sample taken for sequencing was blood. The origin of this receptor is a woman between 50 and 59 years old with Graves' hyperthyroidism that later progressed to Graves' ophthalmopathy. V usage is TRBV9 and J usage is TRBJ2-7; D gene uncertain. The CDR3, as DNA: TGTGCCAGCAGCGTAGGGACGGGTAACTACGAGCAGTACTTC. This codes for CASSVGTGNYEQYF.